These 29 T cell receptor beta chains originate from one sample sequenced in a study of blood T cell repertoires in COVID-19. Assay: immunoSEQ multiplex PCR; the TCRdb copy retains only in-frame clones and omits some. Altogether approximately 260,000 clones are present, approximately 82% being singletons, with the ten largest covering 4.6%. The sample consisted of peripheral blood. The source is a man aged 55 to 70 who had recovered from COVID-19.

This chain connects TRBV3-1 (or the pseudogene TRBV3-2) to TRBJ2-5, with 9 positions matching TRBD2. The CDR3 is made up of 20 amino acids. Per the germline V gene, CDR1 is LGHDT and CDR2 is YNNKEL (reference sequence). The V segment lost 0 bases and the J segment 3 bases; nucleotides outside the gene matches: 17. The chain's CDR3 is CASSQDRSSGGTITEETQYF. In DNA form, the CDR3 reads TGTGCCAGCAGCCAAGACAGGTCAAGCGGGGGGACGATCACAGAAGAGACCCAGTACTTC.

Only a few counts were recorded for this clone. The chain links TRBV5-5 to TRBJ1-1; D is undetermined. CDR3 length: 14 amino acids. The germline gives CDR1 SGHKS, CDR2 YYEKEE (reference sequence). V dropped 3 bases and J dropped 5 bases, with 14 bases sitting between them. In DNA form, the CDR3 reads TGTGCCAGCAGCTCGCCCACGGGAAGGACTGAAGCTTTCTTT. Protein: CASSSPTGRTEAFF.

The gene calls are TRBV21-1 and TRBJ2-3; TRBD1 is the table's D call, not checked against the DNA. TRBV21-1 is flagged as a pseudogene. This CDR3 is 16 amino acids long. The CDR3 here is CASSNRGNRGTDTQYF. In nucleotides, the CDR3 is TGTGCCAGCAGCAATAGGGGGAACAGGGGGACAGATACGCAGTATTTT.

The CDR3 is CASSLASGSSYNEQFF. The DNA for the CDR3 is TGCGCCAGCAGCTTGGCTTCGGGGAGCTCCTACAATGAGCAGTTCTTC. The chain carries TRBV5-1 and TRBJ2-1; tentatively, D is TRBD2 (5 bases). Germline CDR1 is SGHRS and CDR2 is YFSETQ. This CDR3 comprises 16 residues. Trimming removed 0 bases at V and 0 bases at J, with 10 bases between.

The V and J genes are TRBV6-5 and TRBJ2-1; D uncertain. The CDR3 has 13 residues. The ends were cut back, 7 bases at V and 4 bases at J, with 11 bases in the middle. Germline assignment: CDR1 MNHEY and CDR2 SVGAGI. CDR3 nucleotides: TGTGCCAGCACTCTGACAAGGTACAATGAGCAGTTCTTC. Its protein product is CASTLTRYNEQFF.

This clone was seen a handful of times. The J gene is TRBJ1-2, the V gene TRBV6-1; D is ambiguous. Germline CDR1 and CDR2: MNHNS and SASEGT. The CDR3 has 12 residues. Trimming pared 4 bases from V and 5 bases from J, leaving 8 bases between. The CDR3 is CASSVALYGYTF. CDR3 DNA: TGTGCCAGCAGTGTAGCATTATATGGCTACACCTTC.

The chain joins TRBV30 to TRBJ1-5; D unclear. Trimming removed 2 bases from V and 4 bases from J, with 15 bases in between. The germline CDR1 and CDR2 sequences are GTSNPN and SVGIG (reference sequence). This CDR3 comprises 15 residues. The CDR3 region has the DNA TGTGCCTGGAGTCAGTACGGGTTCGGGAATCAGCCCCAGCATTTT. Translated, it gives CAWSQYGFGNQPQHF.

The chain combines TRBV7-6 with TRBJ2-7, with D perhaps TRBD1 (6 bases). Deletions cut 5 bases from V and 0 bases from J, with 14 bases between. The germline gives CDR1 SGHVS, CDR2 FNYEAQ. The CDR3 consists of 15 residues. The CDR3 DNA follows: TGTGCCAGCAGCCCGGGGACAATCCGCTCCTACGAGCAGTACTTC. Its protein is CASSPGTIRSYEQYF.

This clone was picked up one time. This chain joins TRBV29-1 and TRBJ2-3; 12 bases map to TRBD1. This CDR3 region has 18 residues. From germline, CDR1 is SQVTM and CDR2 ANQGSEA. The junction had 12 bases not matched to a gene; V was cut back by 4 bases and J by 1 base. The CDR3 DNA reads as TGCAGCGTTGGAACAGGGACAGGGGGCGCGGGTGGCACAGATACGCAGTATTTT. Protein sequence: CSVGTGTGGAGGTDTQYF.

The chain carries TRBV30 and TRBJ1-2; possible D gene TRBD1, 5 bases. Germline V gives CDR1 GTSNPN, CDR2 SVGIG (reference sequence). V dropped 0 bases and J dropped 8 bases, with 13 bases sitting between them. The CDR3 spans 13 residues. The DNA for the CDR3 is TGTGCCTGGAGTGTACAGGCGAATATGGGCTACACCTTC. Protein: CAWSVQANMGYTF.

The chain combines TRBV5-6 with TRBJ2-4, with 10 bases matching TRBD1. The length of the CDR3 is 13 residues. V lost 3 bases and J lost 14; bases outside the gene matches: 8. Looked up from germline, CDR1 is SGHDT and CDR2 is YYEEEE. DNA of the CDR3: TGTGCCAGCAGCTACCAGACAGGGGGCATGGAGTACTTC. Translating it yields CASSYQTGGMEYF.

This clone has a single count. The chain employs TRBV4-1 and TRBJ2-7; tentatively, D is TRBD1 (5 bases). Germline loops: CDR1 MGHRA, CDR2 YSYEKL. The V end lost 0 bases, the J end lost 3 bases, and 12 bases lay between the germline ends. The CDR3 covers 15 residues. The CDR3 region has the DNA TGCGCCAGCAGCCAAGATCAGGGAACGGGCTACGAGCAGTACTTC. Protein: CASSQDQGTGYEQYF.

V and J are TRBV5-4 and TRBJ2-7; a weak D match, TRBD2 (6 bases). The CDR3 is 14 amino acids. V dropped 4 bases and J dropped 3 bases, with 14 bases sitting between them. Germline V gene sequence: CDR1 SGHNT, CDR2 YYREEE (reference sequence). The chain's CDR3 is CASSRGAGSYEQYF. In DNA, the CDR3 is TGTGCCAGCAGCCGTGGAGCGGGTAGCTACGAGCAGTACTTC.

V usage is TRBV19 and J usage is TRBJ2-1; 8 bases map to TRBD1. The CDR3 loop spans 15 amino acids. The trim removed 9 bases at V and 4 bases at J, leaving 11 bases unmatched. Germline V gene data show CDR1 as LNHDA and CDR2 as SQIVND (reference sequence). CDR3 protein: CASDHGDRLYNEQFF. For the CDR3, the DNA is TGTGCCAGCGATCACGGGGACAGGCTTTACAATGAGCAGTTCTTC.

The J gene is TRBJ2-6, the V gene TRBV7-2; maybe TRBD1 (6 bases). The germline CDR1 and CDR2 sequences are SGHTA and FQGNSA. V gave up 5 bases and J gave up 0 bases, with 8 bases separating them. The CDR3 is made up of 15 amino acids. CDR3 sequence: CASSPGASGANVLTF. CDR3 nucleotides: TGTGCCAGCAGCCCAGGGGCCTCTGGGGCCAACGTCCTGACTTTC.

This chain joins TRBV20-1 and TRBJ2-5, with 12 nucleotides matching TRBD2. This CDR3 spans 16 amino acids. Trimming cost V 3 bases and J 1 base; bases outside gene matches: 6. CDR1 DFQATT and CDR2 SNEGSKA come from the germline V gene (reference sequence). The CDR3: CSASELAGGLQETQYF. In nucleotides, the CDR3 is TGCAGTGCTAGTGAACTAGCGGGGGGTCTCCAAGAGACCCAGTACTTC.

The chain employs TRBV5-1 and TRBJ2-7, with D tentatively TRBD2 (5 bases). The CDR3 consists of 15 residues. The V end was cut by 4 bases, the J end by 6 bases, with 20 bases between. Per the germline V gene, CDR1 is SGHRS and CDR2 is YFSETQ. CDR3 DNA sequence: TGCGCCAGCAGCCGTAGGTTAGAGGGCTTCTCCGAGCAGTACTTC. Amino acids: CASSRRLEGFSEQYF.

The chain links TRBV30 to TRBJ2-3; D might be TRBD2 (5 bases). The length of the CDR3 is 12 residues. Germline loops: CDR1 GTSNPN, CDR2 SVGIG (reference sequence). Trimming took 7 bases from V and 2 from J, leaving 10 bases between them. DNA for the CDR3: TGTGCCTCCGGACTCCACACAGATACGCAGTATTTT. Translated, it gives CASGLHTDTQYF.

This CDR3 reads CASSPLDRGNYNEQFF. The DNA of the CDR3 is TGTGCCAGCAGCCCCCTCGACAGGGGAAACTACAATGAGCAGTTCTTC. The V gene is TRBV4-2, the J gene TRBJ2-1; 8 nucleotides align to TRBD1. V was clipped by 4 bases and J by 3 bases; unmatched bases: 8. Per germline, CDR1 LGHNA and CDR2 YNFKEQ. The CDR3 covers 16 residues.

The chain recombines TRBV12-3 or TRBV12-4 with TRBJ2-7; the D gene is possibly TRBD1 (5 bases). V dropped 5 bases and J dropped 0 bases, with 5 bases sitting between them. The CDR3 contains 12 residues. The CDR3 DNA reads TGTGCCAGCAGTAGGGGCTCCTACGAGCAGTACTTC. Its translation is CASSRGSYEQYF.

The chain is built from TRBV19 and TRBJ2-3, with a possible D match to TRBD2 (6 bases). This CDR3 contains 15 residues. V was trimmed by 4 bases and J by 0 bases, leaving 11 bases between them. Germline loops: CDR1 LNHDA, CDR2 SQIVND (reference sequence). As DNA, the CDR3 is TGTGCCAGTAGTACCTACGGGGGTAGCACAGATACGCAGTATTTT. This gives the protein CASSTYGGSTDTQYF.

This sequence joins TRBV7-2 and TRBJ2-4; D may be TRBD1 (6 bases). This CDR3 comprises 13 residues. Germline values: CDR1 SGHTA, CDR2 FQGNSA. With 0 bases removed from V and 7 bases from J, the gap between germline ends came to 7 bases. CDR3 in DNA: TGTGCCAGCAGCTTAGCGACAGGCAACATTCAGTACTTC. Translation: CASSLATGNIQYF.

V is TRBV30 and J is TRBJ2-7, with 8 bases lining up with TRBD1. J was trimmed by 9 bases and V by 5 bases; bases with no gene match: 15. The CDR3 is made up of 14 amino acids. In germline, CDR1 is GTSNPN, CDR2 SVGIG (reference sequence). This CDR3 is CAWYWGTGGSGQYF. DNA of the CDR3: TGTGCCTGGTACTGGGGGACAGGCGGCTCCGGGCAGTACTTC.

The rearrangement uses TRBV10-3 and TRBJ2-3; possibly TRBD2 for D (6 bases). The CDR3 spans 13 residues. The germline V gene has CDR1 ENHRY and CDR2 SYGVKD. Deletions cut 9 bases from V and 6 bases from J, with 16 bases between. The CDR3 bases are TGTGCCATAAGGGCGGGGACCTCCGATACGCAGTATTTT. It translates to CAIRAGTSDTQYF.

The chain employs TRBV3-1 (or the pseudogene TRBV3-2) and TRBJ2-3; 15 bases map to TRBD2. The CDR3 has 17 amino acids. Germline V gene sequence: CDR1 LGHDT, CDR2 YNNKEL (reference sequence). V was clipped by 4 bases and J by 1 base; unmatched bases: 3. The CDR3 protein is CASSPGLAGGGTDTQYF. CDR3 DNA sequence: TGTGCCAGCAGCCCCGGACTAGCGGGAGGGGGCACAGATACGCAGTATTTT.

V gene TRBV5-1 combines with J gene TRBJ2-7; D may be TRBD2 (5 bases). Looked up from germline, CDR1 is SGHRS and CDR2 is YFSETQ. V lost 0 bases and J 0 bases, leaving 7 bases between the germline ends. The CDR3 runs to 14 residues. CDR3 sequence: CASSLVGSSYEQYF. CDR3 nucleotides: TGCGCCAGCAGCTTGGTAGGGAGCTCCTACGAGCAGTACTTC.

V is TRBV5-1 and J is TRBJ1-2, with D maybe TRBD1 (6 bases). Germline CDR1 reads SGHRS; CDR2 reads YFSETQ. CDR3 length: 13 residues. The V and J ends lost 5 bases and 7 bases respectively, with 15 bases between them. The chain's CDR3 is CASRLQTGVGYTF. The CDR3 DNA follows: TGCGCCAGCAGACTTCAGACAGGCGTTGGCTACACCTTC.

The chain links TRBV15 to TRBJ1-4, with 8 nucleotides matching TRBD1. V trimming: 1 base; J trimming: 8 bases; junction bases outside the gene matches: 6. This CDR3 has 15 amino acids. Germline CDR1 LNHNV, CDR2 YYDKDF (reference sequence). The CDR3 spells CATSRGGRGQEKLFF. Here the CDR3 DNA reads TGTGCCACCAGCAGAGGAGGCAGGGGGCAAGAAAAACTGTTTTTT.

As regards this clone: One end of the junction is discordant with germline, which a read error may explain. J is TRBJ1-1 and V is TRBV7-9, with D maybe TRBD1 (5 bases). Germline V gene data show CDR1 as SEHNR and CDR2 as FQNEAQ (reference sequence). The CDR3 is 14 residues long. CDR3 coding DNA: TGTGCCAGCAGCCGGGAGGTCAGGGACCCTGATGCTTTCTTT. Protein: CASSREVRDPDAFF.